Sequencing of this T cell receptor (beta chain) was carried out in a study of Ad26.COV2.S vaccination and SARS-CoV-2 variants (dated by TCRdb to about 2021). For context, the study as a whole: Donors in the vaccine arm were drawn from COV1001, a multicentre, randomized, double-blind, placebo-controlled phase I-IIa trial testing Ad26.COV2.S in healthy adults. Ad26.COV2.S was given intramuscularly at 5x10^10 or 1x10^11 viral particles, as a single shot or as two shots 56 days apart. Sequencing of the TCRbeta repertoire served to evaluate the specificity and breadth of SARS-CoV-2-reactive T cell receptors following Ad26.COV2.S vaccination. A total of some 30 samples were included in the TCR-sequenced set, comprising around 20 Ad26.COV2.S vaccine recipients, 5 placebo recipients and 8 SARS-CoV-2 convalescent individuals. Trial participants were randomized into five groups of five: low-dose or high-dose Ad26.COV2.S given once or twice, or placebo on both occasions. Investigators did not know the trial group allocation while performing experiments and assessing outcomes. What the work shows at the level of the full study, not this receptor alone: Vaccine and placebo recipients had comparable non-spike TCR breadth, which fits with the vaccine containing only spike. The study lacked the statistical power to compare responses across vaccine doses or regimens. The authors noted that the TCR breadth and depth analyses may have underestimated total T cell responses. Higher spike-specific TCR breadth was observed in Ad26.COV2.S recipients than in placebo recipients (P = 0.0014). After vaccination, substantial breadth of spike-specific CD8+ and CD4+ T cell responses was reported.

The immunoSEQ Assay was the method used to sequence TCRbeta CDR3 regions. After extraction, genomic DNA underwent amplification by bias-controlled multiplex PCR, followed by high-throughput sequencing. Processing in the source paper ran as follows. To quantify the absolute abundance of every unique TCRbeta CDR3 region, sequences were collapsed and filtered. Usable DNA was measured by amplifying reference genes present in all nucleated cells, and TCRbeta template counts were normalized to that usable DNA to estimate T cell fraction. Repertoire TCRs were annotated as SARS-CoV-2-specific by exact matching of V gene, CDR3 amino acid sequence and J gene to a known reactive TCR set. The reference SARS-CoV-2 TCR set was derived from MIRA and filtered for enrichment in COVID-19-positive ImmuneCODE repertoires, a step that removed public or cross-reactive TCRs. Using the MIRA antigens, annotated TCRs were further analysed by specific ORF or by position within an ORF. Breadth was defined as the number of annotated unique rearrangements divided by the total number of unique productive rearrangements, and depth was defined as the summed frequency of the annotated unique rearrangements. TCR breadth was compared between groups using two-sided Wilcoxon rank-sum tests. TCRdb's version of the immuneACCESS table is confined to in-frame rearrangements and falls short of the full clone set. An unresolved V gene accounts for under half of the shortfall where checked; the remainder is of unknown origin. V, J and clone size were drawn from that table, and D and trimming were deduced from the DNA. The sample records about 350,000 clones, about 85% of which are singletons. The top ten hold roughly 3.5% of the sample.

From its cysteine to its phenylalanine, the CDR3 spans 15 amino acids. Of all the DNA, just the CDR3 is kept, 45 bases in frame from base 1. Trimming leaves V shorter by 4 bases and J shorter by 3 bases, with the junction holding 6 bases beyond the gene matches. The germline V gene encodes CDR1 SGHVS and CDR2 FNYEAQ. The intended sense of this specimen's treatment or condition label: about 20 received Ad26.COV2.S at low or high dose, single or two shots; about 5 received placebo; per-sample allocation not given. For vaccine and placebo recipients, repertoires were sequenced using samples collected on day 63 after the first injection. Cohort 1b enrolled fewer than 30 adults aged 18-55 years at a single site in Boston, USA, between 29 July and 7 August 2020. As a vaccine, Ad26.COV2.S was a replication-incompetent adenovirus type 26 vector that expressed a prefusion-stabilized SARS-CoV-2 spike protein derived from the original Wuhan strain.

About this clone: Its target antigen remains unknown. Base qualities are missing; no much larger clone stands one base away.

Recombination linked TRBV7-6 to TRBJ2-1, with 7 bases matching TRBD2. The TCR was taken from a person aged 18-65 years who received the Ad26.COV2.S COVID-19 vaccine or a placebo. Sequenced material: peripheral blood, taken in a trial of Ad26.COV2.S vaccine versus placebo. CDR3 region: CASSSWTSRYNEQFF. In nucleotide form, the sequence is TGTGCCAGCAGCTCGTGGACTAGTCGCTACAATGAGCAGTTCTTC.